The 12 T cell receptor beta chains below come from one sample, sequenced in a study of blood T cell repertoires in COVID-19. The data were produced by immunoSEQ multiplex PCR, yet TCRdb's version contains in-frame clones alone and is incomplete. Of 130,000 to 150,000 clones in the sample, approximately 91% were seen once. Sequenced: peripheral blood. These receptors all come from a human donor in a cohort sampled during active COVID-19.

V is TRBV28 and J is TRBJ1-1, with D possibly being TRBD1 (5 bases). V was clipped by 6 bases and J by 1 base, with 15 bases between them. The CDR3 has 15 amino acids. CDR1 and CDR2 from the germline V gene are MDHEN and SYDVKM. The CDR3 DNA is TGTGCCAGCAGCTTAGCGCCTCAGGGGAACACTGAAGCTTTCTTT. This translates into CASSLAPQGNTEAFF.

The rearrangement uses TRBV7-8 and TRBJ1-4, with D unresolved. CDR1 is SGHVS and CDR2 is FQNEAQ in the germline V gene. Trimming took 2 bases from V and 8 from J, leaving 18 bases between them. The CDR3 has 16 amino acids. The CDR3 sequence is CASSLTGAPGREKLFF. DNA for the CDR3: TGTGCCAGCAGCTTAACCGGCGCACCTGGCAGGGAAAAACTGTTTTTT.

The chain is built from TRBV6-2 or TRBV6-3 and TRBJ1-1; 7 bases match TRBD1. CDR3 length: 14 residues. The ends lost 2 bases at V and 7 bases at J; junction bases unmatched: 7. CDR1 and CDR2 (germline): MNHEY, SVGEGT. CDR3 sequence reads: CASSYRGPRIEAFF. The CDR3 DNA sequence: TGTGCCAGCAGTTACAGGGGGCCAAGGATTGAAGCTTTCTTT.

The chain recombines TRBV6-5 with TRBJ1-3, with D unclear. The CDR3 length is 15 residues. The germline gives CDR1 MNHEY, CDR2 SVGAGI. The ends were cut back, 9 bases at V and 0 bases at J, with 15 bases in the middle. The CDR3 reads CASLTASSSGNTIYF. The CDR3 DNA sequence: TGTGCCAGTCTTACAGCCTCCAGCTCTGGAAACACCATATATTTT.

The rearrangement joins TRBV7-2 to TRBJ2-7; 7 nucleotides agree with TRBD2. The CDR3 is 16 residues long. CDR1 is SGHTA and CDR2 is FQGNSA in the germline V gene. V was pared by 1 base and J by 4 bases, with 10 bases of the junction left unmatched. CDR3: CASSLGSGSGRYEQYF. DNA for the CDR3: TGTGCCAGCAGCTTAGGCAGCGGTAGCGGGCGTTACGAGCAGTACTTC.

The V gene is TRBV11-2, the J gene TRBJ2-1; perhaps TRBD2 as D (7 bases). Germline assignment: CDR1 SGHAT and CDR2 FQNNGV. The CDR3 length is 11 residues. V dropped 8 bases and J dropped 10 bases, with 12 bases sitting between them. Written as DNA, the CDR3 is TGTGCCAGCGCGAGGGGGGGCGAGCAGTTCTTC. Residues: CASARGGEQFF.

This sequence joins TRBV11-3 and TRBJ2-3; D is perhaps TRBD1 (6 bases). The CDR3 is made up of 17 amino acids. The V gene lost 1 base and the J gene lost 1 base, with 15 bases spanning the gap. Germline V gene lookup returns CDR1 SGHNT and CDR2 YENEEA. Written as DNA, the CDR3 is TGTGCCAGCAGCTTAGGCCCTCACAGGGTTGGCACAGATACGCAGTATTTT. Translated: CASSLGPHRVGTDTQYF.

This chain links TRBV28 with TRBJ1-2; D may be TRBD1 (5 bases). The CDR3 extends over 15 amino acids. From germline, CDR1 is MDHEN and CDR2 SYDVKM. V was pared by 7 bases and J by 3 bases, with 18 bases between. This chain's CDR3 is CASTELGGSDYGYTF. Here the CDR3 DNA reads TGTGCCAGCACCGAACTTGGGGGGTCCGACTATGGCTACACCTTC.

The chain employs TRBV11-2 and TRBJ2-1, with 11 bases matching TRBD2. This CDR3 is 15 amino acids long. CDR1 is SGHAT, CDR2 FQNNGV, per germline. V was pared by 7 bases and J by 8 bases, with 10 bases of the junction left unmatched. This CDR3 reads CASIQIAGGLYEQFF. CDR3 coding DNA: TGTGCCAGCATCCAAATAGCGGGAGGGCTATATGAGCAGTTCTTC.

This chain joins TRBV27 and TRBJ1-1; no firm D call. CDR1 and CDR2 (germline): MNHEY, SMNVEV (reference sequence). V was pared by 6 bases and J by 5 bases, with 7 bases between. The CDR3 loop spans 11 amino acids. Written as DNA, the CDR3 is TGTGCCAGCAGGAGAGGAACTGAAGCTTTCTTT. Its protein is CASRRGTEAFF.

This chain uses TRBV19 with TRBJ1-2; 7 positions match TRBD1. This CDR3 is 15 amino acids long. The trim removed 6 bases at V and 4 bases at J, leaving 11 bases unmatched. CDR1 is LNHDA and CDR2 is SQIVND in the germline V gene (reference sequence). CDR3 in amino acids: CASSHNGQEPYGYTF. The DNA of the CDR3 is TGTGCCAGTAGCCACAACGGACAGGAACCCTATGGCTACACCTTC.

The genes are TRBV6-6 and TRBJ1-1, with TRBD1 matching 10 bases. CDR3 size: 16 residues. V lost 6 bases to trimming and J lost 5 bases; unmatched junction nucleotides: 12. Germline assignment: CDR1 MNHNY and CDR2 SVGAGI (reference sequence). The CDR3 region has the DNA TGTGCCAGCAGACCAAGGGACAGGGGTGTGGGAACTGAAGCTTTCTTT. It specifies CASRPRDRGVGTEAFF.